This TCR beta chain was profiled in a study of blood T cell repertoires in COVID-19. The data were produced by immunoSEQ multiplex PCR, yet TCRdb's version contains in-frame clones alone and is incomplete. Seen here are 100,000 or so clones, around 76% observed once, and the top ten hold roughly a fifth. This clone has a handful of counts. V was pared by 8 bases and J by 10 bases, with 17 bases of the junction left unmatched. The CDR3 length is 15 residues. CDR1 is LNHDA and CDR2 is SQIVND in the germline V gene (reference sequence). The origin of this receptor is a woman aged 70-85 years with acute or convalescent COVID-19. The chain recombines TRBV19 with TRBJ1-1, with 9 bases lining up with TRBD1. Sequencing input: peripheral blood. CDR3 amino acids: CASSLRDRATKGAFF. The CDR3, as DNA: TGTGCCAGTTCCCTCCGGGACAGGGCAACAAAGGGAGCTTTCTTT.